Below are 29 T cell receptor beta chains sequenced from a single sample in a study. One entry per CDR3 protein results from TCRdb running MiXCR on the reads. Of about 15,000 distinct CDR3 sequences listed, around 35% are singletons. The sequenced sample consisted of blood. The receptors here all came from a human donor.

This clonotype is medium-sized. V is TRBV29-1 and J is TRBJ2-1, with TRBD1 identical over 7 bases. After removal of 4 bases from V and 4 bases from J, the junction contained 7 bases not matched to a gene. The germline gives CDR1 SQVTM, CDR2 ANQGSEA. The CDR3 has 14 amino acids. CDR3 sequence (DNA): TGCAGCGTTGCCCCGACAGGGCCGTACAATGAGCAGTTCTTC. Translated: CSVAPTGPYNEQFF.

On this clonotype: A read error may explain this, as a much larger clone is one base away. This chain's CDR3 is CASSHGRGTPYNEQYF. The CDR3 DNA reads TGCGCCAGCAGCCACGGCCGGGGGACGCCTTACAATGAGCAGTACTTC. The rearrangement joins TRBV4-1 to TRBJ2-1; D might be TRBD2 (6 bases). The closer fit of TRBJ2-7 to the DNA end suggests the J call may be wrong. Germline V gene lookup returns CDR1 MGHRA and CDR2 YSYEKL. The CDR3 is made up of 16 amino acids.

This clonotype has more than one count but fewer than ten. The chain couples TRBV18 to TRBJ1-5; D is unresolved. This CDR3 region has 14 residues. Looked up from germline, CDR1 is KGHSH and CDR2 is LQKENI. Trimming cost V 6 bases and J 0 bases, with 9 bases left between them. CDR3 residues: CASSESNSNQPQHF. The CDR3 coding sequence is TGTGCCAGCTCGGAGTCAAATAGCAATCAGCCCCAGCATTTT.

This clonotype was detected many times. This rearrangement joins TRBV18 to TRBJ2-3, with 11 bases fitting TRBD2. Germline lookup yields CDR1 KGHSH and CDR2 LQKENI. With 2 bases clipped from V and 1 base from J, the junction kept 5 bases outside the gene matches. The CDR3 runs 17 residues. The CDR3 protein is CASSPGTSGKRTDTQYF. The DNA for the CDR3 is TGTGCCAGCTCACCAGGGACTAGCGGAAAACGCACAGATACGCAGTATTTT.

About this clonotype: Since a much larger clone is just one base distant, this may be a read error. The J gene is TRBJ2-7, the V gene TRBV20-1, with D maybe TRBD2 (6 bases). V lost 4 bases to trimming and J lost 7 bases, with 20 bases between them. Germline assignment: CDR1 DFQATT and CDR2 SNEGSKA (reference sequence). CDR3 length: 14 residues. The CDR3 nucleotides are TGCAGTGCTACATGGGGCGGGAACTACAATGAGCAGTACTTC. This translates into CSATWGGNYNEQYF.

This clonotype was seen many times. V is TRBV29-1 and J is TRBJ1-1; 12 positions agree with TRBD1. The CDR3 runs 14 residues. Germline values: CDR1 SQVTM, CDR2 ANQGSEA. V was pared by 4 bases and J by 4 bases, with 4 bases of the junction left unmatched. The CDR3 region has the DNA TGCAGCGTTGTTGTGGGACAGGGGGCCACTGAAGCTTTCTTT. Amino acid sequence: CSVVVGQGATEAFF.

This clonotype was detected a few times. The CDR3 DNA follows: TGTGCCAGCAGTTCAGGCCCTAACACTGAAGCTTTCTTT. Amino acids: CASSSGPNTEAFF. The chain links TRBV12-3 or TRBV12-4 to TRBJ1-4, with unresolved D. The end of the DNA aligns better with TRBJ1-1, so the J call may be wrong. This CDR3 has 13 amino acids.

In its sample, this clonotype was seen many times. CDR3 DNA: TGTGCCAGCAGCCTAACCCCGCGAGGACGACGGGACAGGGTGGTTGGGGATGGCTACACCTTC. The encoded protein is CASSLTPRGRRDRVVGDGYTF. The chain combines TRBV4-2 with TRBJ1-2, with 9 bases matching TRBD1. V lost 4 bases and J lost 6; bases outside the gene matches: 27. This CDR3 contains 21 residues. Germline loops: CDR1 LGHNA, CDR2 YNFKEQ.

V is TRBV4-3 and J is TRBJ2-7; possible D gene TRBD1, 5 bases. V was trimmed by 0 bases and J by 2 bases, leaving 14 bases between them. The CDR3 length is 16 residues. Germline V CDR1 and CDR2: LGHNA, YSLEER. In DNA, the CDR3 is TGCGCCAGCAGCCAAGATAACCAGGGTTTCCCCTACGAGCAGTACTTC. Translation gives CASSQDNQGFPYEQYF.

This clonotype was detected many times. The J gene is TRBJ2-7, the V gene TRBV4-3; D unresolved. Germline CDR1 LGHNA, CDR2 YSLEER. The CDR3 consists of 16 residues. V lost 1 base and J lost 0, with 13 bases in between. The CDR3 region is CASSQGSGGSSYEQYF. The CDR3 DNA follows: TGCGCCAGCAGCCAAGGGTCGGGCGGCAGCTCCTACGAGCAGTACTTC.

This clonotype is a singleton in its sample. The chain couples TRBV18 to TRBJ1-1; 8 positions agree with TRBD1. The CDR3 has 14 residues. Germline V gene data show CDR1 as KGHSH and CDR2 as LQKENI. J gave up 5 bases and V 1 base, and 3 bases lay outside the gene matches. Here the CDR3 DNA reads TGTGCCAGCTCACCACTGACAGGGGTTACTGAAGCTTTCTTT. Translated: CASSPLTGVTEAFF.

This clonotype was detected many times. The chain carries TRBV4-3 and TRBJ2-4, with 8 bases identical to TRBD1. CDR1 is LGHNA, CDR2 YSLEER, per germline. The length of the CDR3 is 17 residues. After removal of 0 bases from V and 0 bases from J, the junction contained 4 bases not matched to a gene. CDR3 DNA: TGCGCCAGCAGCCAAGATTTGGACAGGGAAGCCAAAAACATTCAGTACTTC. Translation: CASSQDLDREAKNIQYF.

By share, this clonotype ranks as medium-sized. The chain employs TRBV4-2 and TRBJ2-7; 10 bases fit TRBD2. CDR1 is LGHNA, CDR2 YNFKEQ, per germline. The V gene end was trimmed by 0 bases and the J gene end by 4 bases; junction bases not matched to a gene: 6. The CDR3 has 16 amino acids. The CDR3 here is CASSQDLSGREYEQYF. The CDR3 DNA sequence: TGTGCCAGCAGCCAAGATCTGAGCGGGAGGGAGTACGAGCAGTACTTC.

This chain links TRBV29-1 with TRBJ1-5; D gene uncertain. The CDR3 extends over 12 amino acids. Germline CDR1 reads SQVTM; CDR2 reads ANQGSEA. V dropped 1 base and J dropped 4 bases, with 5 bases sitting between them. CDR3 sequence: CSVEGGNQPQHF. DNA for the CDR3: TGCAGCGTTGAAGGCGGGAATCAGCCCCAGCATTTT.

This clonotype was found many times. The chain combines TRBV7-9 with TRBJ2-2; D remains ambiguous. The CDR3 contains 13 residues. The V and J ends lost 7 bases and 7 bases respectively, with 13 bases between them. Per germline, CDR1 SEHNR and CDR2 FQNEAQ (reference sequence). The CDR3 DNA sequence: TGTGCCAGCATCAAACATTCTGGCGGGGAGCTGTTTTTT. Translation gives CASIKHSGGELFF.

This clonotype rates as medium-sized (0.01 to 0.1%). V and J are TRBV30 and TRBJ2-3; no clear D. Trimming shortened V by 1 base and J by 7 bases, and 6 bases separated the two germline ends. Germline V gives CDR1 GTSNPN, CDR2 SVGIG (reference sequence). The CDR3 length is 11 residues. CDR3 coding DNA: TGTGCCTGGAGTGCCGAACATACGCAGTATTTT. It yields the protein CAWSAEHTQYF.

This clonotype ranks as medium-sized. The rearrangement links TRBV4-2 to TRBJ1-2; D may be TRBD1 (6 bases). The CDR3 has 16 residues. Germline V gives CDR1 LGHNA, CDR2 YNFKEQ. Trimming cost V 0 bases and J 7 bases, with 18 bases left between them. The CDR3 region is CASSQDSHREKGGYTF. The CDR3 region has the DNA TGTGCCAGCAGCCAAGATTCGCACAGGGAGAAGGGTGGCTACACCTTC.

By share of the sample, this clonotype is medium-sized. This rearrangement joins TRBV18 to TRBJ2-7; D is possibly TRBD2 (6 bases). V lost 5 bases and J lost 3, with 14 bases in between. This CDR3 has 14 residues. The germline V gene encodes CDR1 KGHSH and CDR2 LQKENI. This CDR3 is CASSAGLMGYEQYF. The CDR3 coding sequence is TGTGCCAGCTCAGCGGGACTGATGGGCTACGAGCAGTACTTC.

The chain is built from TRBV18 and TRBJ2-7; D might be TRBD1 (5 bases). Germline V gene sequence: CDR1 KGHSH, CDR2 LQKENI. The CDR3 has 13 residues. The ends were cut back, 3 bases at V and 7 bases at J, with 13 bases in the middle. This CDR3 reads CASSPLQDNEQYF. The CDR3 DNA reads TGTGCCAGCTCACCTCTACAGGACAATGAGCAGTACTTC.

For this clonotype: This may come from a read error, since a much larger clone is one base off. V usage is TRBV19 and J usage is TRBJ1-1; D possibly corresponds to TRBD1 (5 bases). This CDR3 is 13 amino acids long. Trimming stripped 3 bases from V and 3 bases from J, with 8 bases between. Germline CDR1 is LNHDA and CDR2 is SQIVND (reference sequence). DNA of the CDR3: TGTGCCAGTAGTATCAACAGGCACACTGAAGCTTTCTTT. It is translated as CASSINRHTEAFF.

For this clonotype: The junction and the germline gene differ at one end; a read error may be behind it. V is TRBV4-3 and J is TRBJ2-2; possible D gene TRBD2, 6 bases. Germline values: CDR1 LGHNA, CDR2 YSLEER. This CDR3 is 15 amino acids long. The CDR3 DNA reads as TGCGCCAGCAGCCAAGAGGGGGGAATCACCAGGGAGCTGTTTTTT. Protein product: CASSQEGGITRELFF.

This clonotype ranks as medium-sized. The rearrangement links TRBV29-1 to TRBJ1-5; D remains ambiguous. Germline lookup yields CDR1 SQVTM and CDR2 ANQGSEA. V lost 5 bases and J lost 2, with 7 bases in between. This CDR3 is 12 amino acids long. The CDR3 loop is CSVTDGNQPQHF. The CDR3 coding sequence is TGCAGCGTTACGGACGGCAATCAGCCCCAGCATTTT.

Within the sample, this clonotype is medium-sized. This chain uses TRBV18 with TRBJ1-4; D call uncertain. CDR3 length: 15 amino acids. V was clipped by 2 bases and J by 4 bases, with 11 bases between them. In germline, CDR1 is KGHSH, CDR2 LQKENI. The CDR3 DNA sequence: TGTGCCAGCTCACCAGAACTGTACAGTAATGAAAAACTGTTTTTT. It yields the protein CASSPELYSNEKLFF.

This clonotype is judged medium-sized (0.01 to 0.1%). The CDR3 DNA follows: TGCAGCGTTGAAGTGAACACCGGGGAGCTGTTTTTT. Its protein product is CSVEVNTGELFF. This chain connects TRBV29-1 to TRBJ2-2; D not resolved. Trimming cost V 1 base and J 1 base, with 1 base left between them. The CDR3 has 12 amino acids. Germline V gene sequence: CDR1 SQVTM, CDR2 ANQGSEA.

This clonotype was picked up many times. DNA for the CDR3: TGCGCCAGCAGCCAAGTCGGGACAGCCGCCTACAATGAGCAGTTCTTC. Protein sequence: CASSQVGTAAYNEQFF. The chain couples TRBV4-3 to TRBJ2-1, with 7 bases matching TRBD1. J lost 2 bases, V lost 1 base, and 5 bases had no gene match. This CDR3 is built from 16 residues. Per the germline V gene, CDR1 is LGHNA and CDR2 is YSLEER.

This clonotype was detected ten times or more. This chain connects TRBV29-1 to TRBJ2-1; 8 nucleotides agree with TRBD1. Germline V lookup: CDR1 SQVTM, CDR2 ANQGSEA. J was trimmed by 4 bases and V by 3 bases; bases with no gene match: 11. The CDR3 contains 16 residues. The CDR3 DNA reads TGCAGCGTTGAGATGATGACAGGGGCCGCTTACAATGAGCAGTTCTTC. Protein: CSVEMMTGAAYNEQFF.

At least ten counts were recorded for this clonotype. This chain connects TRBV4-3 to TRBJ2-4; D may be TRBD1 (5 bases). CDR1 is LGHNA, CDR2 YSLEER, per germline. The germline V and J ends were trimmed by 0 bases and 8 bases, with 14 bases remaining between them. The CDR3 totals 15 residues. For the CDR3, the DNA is TGCGCCAGCAGCCAAGAACTGCAGGGTGTGCACATTCAGTACTTC. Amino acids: CASSQELQGVHIQYF.

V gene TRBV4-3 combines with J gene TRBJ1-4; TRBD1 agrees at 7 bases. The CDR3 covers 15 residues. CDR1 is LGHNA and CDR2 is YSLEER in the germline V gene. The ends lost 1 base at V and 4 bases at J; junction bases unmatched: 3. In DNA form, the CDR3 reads TGCGCCAGCAGCCAAGGGGACAGCCTTAATGAAAAACTGTTTTTT. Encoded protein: CASSQGDSLNEKLFF.

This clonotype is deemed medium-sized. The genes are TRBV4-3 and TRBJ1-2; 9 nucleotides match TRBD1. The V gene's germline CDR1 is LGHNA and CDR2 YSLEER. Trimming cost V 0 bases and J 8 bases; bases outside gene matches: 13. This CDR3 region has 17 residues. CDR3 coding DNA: TGCGCCAGCAGCCAAGAAGTTATACCGGGACAGGGTGTGGGCTACACCTTC. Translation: CASSQEVIPGQGVGYTF.